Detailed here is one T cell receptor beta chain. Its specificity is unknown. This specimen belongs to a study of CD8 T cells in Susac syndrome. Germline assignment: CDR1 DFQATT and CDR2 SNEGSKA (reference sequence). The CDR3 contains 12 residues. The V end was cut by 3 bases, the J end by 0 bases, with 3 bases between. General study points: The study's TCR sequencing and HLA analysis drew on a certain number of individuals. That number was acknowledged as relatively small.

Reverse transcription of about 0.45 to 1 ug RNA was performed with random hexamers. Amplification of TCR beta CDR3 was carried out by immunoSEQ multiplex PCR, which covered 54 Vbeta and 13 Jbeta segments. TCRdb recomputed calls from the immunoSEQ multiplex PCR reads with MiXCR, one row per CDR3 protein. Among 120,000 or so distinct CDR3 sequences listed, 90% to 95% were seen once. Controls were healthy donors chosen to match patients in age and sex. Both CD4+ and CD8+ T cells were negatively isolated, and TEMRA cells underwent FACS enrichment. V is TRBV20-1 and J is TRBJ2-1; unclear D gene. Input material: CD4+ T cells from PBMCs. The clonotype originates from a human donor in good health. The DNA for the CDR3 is TGCAGTGCTAGCCTCTCCTACAATGAGCAGTTCTTC. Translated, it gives CSASLSYNEQFF.